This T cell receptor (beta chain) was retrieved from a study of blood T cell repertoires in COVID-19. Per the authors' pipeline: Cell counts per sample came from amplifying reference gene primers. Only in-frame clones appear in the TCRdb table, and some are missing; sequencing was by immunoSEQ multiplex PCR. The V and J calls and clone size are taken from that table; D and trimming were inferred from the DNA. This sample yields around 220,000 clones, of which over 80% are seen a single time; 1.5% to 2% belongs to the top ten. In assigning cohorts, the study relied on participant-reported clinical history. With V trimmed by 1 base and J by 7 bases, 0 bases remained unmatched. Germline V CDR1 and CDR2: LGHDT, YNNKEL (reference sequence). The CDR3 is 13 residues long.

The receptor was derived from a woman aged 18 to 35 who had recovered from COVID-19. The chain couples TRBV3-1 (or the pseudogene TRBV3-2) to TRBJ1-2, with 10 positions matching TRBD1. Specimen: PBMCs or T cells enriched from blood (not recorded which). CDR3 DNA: TGTGCCAGCAGCCAAGGGACAGGGGGTGGCTACACCTTC. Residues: CASSQGTGGGYTF.